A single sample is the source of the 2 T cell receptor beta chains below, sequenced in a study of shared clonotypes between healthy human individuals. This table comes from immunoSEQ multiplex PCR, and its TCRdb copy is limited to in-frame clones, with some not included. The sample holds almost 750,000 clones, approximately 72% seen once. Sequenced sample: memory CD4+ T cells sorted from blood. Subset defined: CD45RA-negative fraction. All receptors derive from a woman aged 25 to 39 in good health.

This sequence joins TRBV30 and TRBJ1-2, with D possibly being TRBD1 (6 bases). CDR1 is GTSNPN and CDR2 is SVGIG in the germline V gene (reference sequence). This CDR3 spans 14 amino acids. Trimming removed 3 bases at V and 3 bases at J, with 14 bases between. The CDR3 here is CAWSPQQGHYGYTF. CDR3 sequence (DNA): TGTGCCTGGAGCCCCCAACAGGGCCACTATGGCTACACCTTC.

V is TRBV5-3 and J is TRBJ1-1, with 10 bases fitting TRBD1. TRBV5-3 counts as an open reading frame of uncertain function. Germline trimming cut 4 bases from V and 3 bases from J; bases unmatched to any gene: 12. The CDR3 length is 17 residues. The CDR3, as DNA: TGTGCCAGAAGCGGCGGGACAGGGGATTCCTGGGACACTGAAGCTTTCTTT. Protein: CARSGGTGDSWDTEAFF.